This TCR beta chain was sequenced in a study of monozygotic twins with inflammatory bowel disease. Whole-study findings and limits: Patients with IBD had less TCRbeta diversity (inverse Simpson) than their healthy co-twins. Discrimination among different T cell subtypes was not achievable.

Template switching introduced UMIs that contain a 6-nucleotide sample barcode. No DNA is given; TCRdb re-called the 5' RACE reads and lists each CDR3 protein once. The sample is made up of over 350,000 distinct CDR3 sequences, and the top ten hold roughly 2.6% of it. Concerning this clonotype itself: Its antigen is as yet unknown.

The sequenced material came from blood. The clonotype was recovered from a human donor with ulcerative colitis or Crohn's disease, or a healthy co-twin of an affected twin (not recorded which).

CDR3 amino acids: CASSGILGQPQHF. The chain links TRBV9 to TRBJ1-5. Germline CDR1 is SGDLS and CDR2 is YYNGEE. This CDR3 comprises 13 residues.